What follows are 27 T cell receptor beta chains derived from one specimen sequenced in a study of cytomegalovirus exposure and HLA in healthy donors. This table comes from immunoSEQ multiplex PCR, and its TCRdb copy is limited to in-frame clones, with some not included. The sample holds 150,000 to 200,000 clones, around four fifths seen once. The sample consisted of PBMCs. All receptors derive from a man in his late teens or twenties in good health and CMV-seropositive.

The chain carries TRBV30 and TRBJ2-7, with TRBD2 identical over 7 bases. This CDR3 region has 13 residues. The germline V gene has CDR1 GTSNPN and CDR2 SVGIG (reference sequence). Unmatched junction bases numbered 6, after V lost 2 bases and J lost 5 bases. The chain's CDR3 is CAWSPRGVNEQYF. The CDR3 nucleotides are TGTGCCTGGAGTCCACGGGGGGTCAACGAGCAGTACTTC.

V is TRBV6-6 and J is TRBJ2-5; the match to TRBD1 covers 9 bases. The V gene's germline CDR1 is MNHNY and CDR2 SVGAGI (reference sequence). The CDR3 totals 15 residues. V was clipped by 6 bases and J by 0 bases; unmatched bases: 5. The CDR3 region is CASRNGQGNQETQYF. The CDR3 nucleotides are TGTGCCAGCAGGAACGGACAGGGGAACCAAGAGACCCAGTACTTC.

The chain combines TRBV14 with TRBJ1-1, with D hard to call. The CDR3 is 13 residues long. Trimming left V 1 base short and J 4 bases short, with 7 bases between. Germline-derived CDR1 and CDR2 are SGHDN and FVKESK. CDR3 coding DNA: TGTGCCAGCAGCCAAGGACAACTCACTGAAGCTTTCTTT. This gives the protein CASSQGQLTEAFF.

V and J are TRBV28 and TRBJ1-2; no firm D call. The V end lost 6 bases, the J end lost 5 bases, and 13 bases lay between the germline ends. The CDR3 has 13 residues. Germline CDR1 and CDR2: MDHEN and SYDVKM. In DNA form, the CDR3 reads TGTGCCAGCAGCCGCGGGGAGATTTATGGCTACACCTTC. Translated: CASSRGEIYGYTF.

V gene TRBV10-3 combines with J gene TRBJ2-5; D gene unclear. The CDR3 length is 13 residues. Germline V gene sequence: CDR1 ENHRY, CDR2 SYGVKD. Trimming stripped 2 bases from V and 4 bases from J, with 8 bases between. CDR3 nucleotide sequence: TGTGCCATCAGTGAGCTCGCAGGAGAGACCCAGTACTTC. Its protein is CAISELAGETQYF.

The V call is TRBV27, the J call TRBJ2-3; TRBD2 matches 11 bases. Germline V gene sequence: CDR1 MNHEY, CDR2 SMNVEV (reference sequence). The CDR3 is 16 residues long. Trimming removed 4 bases from V and 3 bases from J; junction bases left unmatched: 6. CDR3 in DNA: TGTGCCAGCAGTTCATCACTAGCGGGAGAAACAGATACGCAGTATTTT. Protein: CASSSSLAGETDTQYF.

The genes are TRBV28 and TRBJ1-1, with TRBD1 identical over 9 bases. In germline, CDR1 is MDHEN, CDR2 SYDVKM. The CDR3 sequence is 13 residues long. Unmatched junction bases numbered 6, after V lost 6 bases and J lost 7 bases. DNA of the CDR3: TGTGCCAGCAGCCCGGGACAGGGATTTGAAGCTTTCTTT. Protein product: CASSPGQGFEAFF. Full variable domain (missing parts from reference TRBV28 and TRBJ1-1): DVKVTQSSRYLVKRTGEKVFLECVQDMDHENMFWYRQDPGLGLRLIYFSYDVKMKEKGDIPEGYSVSREKKERFSLILESASTNQTSMYLCASSPGQGFEAFFGQGTRLTVV.

The rearrangement uses TRBV11-3 and TRBJ2-3; 8 bases fit TRBD1. The CDR3 totals 15 residues. The germline V gene encodes CDR1 SGHNT and CDR2 YENEEA. The J segment lost 0 bases and the V segment lost 1 base, leaving 0 bases of the junction unmatched. In nucleotides, the CDR3 is TGTGCCAGCAGCTTAGGACAGGGGAGCACAGATACGCAGTATTTT. It translates to CASSLGQGSTDTQYF.

Comment on this clone: Additional DNA sequences in this sample encode the identical CDR3. The chain employs TRBV5-1 and TRBJ2-3; 12 bases fit TRBD2. Germline CDR1 and CDR2: SGHRS and YFSETQ. The V segment lost 2 bases and the J segment 3 bases; nucleotides outside the gene matches: 1. The CDR3 is 15 amino acids. Here the CDR3 reads CASSLGLAGTDTQYF. Here the CDR3 DNA reads TGCGCCAGCAGCTTAGGACTAGCGGGGACAGATACGCAGTATTTT.

The rearrangement links TRBV5-1 to TRBJ2-3; 10 bases fit TRBD1. J was trimmed by 5 bases and V by 2 bases; bases with no gene match: 5. CDR3 length: 15 residues. Germline V gives CDR1 SGHRS, CDR2 YFSETQ. The CDR3 DNA is TGCGCCAGCAGCTTCCGGGACAGGGGTAAAGATACGCAGTATTTT. It translates to CASSFRDRGKDTQYF.

The chain combines TRBV15 with TRBJ2-7, with TRBD2 identical over 11 bases. The CDR3 is 18 amino acids. V was pared by 4 bases and J by 0 bases, with 11 bases of the junction left unmatched. Germline V gives CDR1 LNHNV, CDR2 YYDKDF (reference sequence). In DNA, the CDR3 is TGTGCCACCAGCAATTGGGATGGACTAGCGGGCCGCTCCTACGAGCAGTACTTC. Translating gives CATSNWDGLAGRSYEQYF.

This clone was counted once. V gene TRBV5-1 combines with J gene TRBJ2-3; 7 bases agree with TRBD1. CDR1 and CDR2 from the germline V gene are SGHRS and YFSETQ. Germline trimming cut 0 bases from V and 0 bases from J; bases unmatched to any gene: 4. This CDR3 has 16 residues. The CDR3 protein is CASSLVGDSSTDTQYF. CDR3 in DNA: TGCGCCAGCAGCTTGGTGGGGGACAGCAGCACAGATACGCAGTATTTT.

This chain links TRBV5-1 with TRBJ2-5, with a tentative D call TRBD2 (5 bases). V shed 1 base and J shed 5 bases, with 9 bases lying between them. This CDR3 has 13 residues. CDR1 is SGHRS, CDR2 YFSETQ, per germline. CDR3: CASSLSRRETQYF. The CDR3 nucleotides are TGCGCCAGCAGCTTGTCCCGGAGGGAGACCCAGTACTTC.

A word on this clone: Lacking the conserved final phenylalanine or tryptophan, this CDR3 likely reflects a read error. No DNA is shown, since the ends of the CDR3 on it are uncertain; the CDR3 is the one TCRdb lists. This chain joins TRBV27 and TRBJ2-3; the table names TRBD1, a call not compared with the DNA. The CDR3 is 14 residues long, ends included. CDR1 is MNHEY and CDR2 is SMNVEV in the germline V gene (reference sequence). The CDR3 sequence: CASSPDPGQPKQKI.

The V and J genes are TRBV6-6 and TRBJ2-7, with a weak D call TRBD2 (6 bases). Per germline, CDR1 MNHNY and CDR2 SVGAGI (reference sequence). The CDR3 totals 16 residues. Trimming stripped 6 bases from V and 2 bases from J, with 20 bases between. The CDR3 protein is CASSSGTFPRTYEQYF. CDR3 DNA sequence: TGTGCCAGCAGCTCCGGGACTTTCCCACGAACCTACGAGCAGTACTTC.

V and J are TRBV11-3 and TRBJ2-7; TRBD1 matches at 8 bases. Germline loops: CDR1 SGHNT, CDR2 YENEEA. The CDR3 has 13 amino acids. With 5 bases clipped from V and 8 bases from J, the junction kept 8 bases outside the gene matches. CDR3 coding DNA: TGTGCCAGCAGCGTAACCGGGACAGGCCAGCAGTACTTC. It yields the protein CASSVTGTGQQYF.

The chain couples TRBV6-1 to TRBJ1-3; D is unclear. V gave up 11 bases and J gave up 1 base, with 9 bases separating them. The CDR3 consists of 12 residues. Germline V lookup: CDR1 MNHNS, CDR2 SASEGT. CDR3 sequence (DNA): TGTGCCGGGAGTTATTCTGGAAACACCATATATTTT. This gives the protein CAGSYSGNTIYF.

The chain uses TRBV7-2 and TRBJ2-7; D might be TRBD2 (5 bases). Trimming removed 1 base from V and 5 bases from J, with 15 bases in between. Germline V gives CDR1 SGHTA, CDR2 FQGNSA. This CDR3 comprises 15 residues. The chain's CDR3 is CASSLGGAHSDEQYF. The CDR3 DNA follows: TGTGCCAGCAGCTTAGGGGGAGCCCATAGTGACGAGCAGTACTTC.

The chain couples TRBV30 to TRBJ1-2, with TRBD1 matching over 9 bases. CDR3 size: 11 residues. Germline-derived CDR1 and CDR2 are GTSNPN and SVGIG (reference sequence). V was clipped by 8 bases and J by 6 bases; unmatched bases: 4. For the CDR3, the DNA is TGTGCCAGGGACAGGGAAGATGGCTACACCTTC. It codes for CARDREDGYTF. Combining the CDR3 with reference TRBV30 and TRBJ1-2 gives the whole variable domain SQTIHQWPATLVQPVGSPLSLECTVEGTSNPNLYWYRQAAGRGLQLLFYSVGIGQISSEVPQNLSASRPQDRQFILSSKKLLLSDSGFYLCARDREDGYTFGSGTRLTVV.

This clone was seen only once. The chain uses TRBV7-9 and TRBJ2-2; D might be TRBD1 (5 bases). V shed 0 bases and J shed 5 bases, with 7 bases lying between them. The CDR3 is made up of 14 amino acids. Germline values: CDR1 SEHNR, CDR2 FQNEAQ (reference sequence). The CDR3 spells CASSLATGTGELFF. DNA of the CDR3: TGTGCCAGCAGCTTAGCCACAGGAACCGGGGAGCTGTTTTTT.

CDR3 coding DNA: TGTGCCAGCAGCCGAACGACTAGCGGGAGTATCGGCCAAGAGACCCAGTACTTC. Translating gives CASSRTTSGSIGQETQYF. V is TRBV4-2 and J is TRBJ2-5; TRBD2 matches at 12 bases. This CDR3 contains 18 residues. The trim removed 4 bases at V and 1 base at J, leaving 10 bases unmatched. Germline values: CDR1 LGHNA, CDR2 YNFKEQ.

The chain is built from TRBV28 and TRBJ1-2; tentative D call: TRBD1 (6 bases). CDR1 and CDR2 (germline): MDHEN, SYDVKM. V was clipped by 3 bases and J by 2 bases, with 10 bases between them. The CDR3 length is 14 residues. The CDR3 loop reads CASSFDRSNYGYTF. For the CDR3, the DNA is TGTGCCAGCAGTTTCGACAGGAGCAACTATGGCTACACCTTC.

The chain links TRBV6-1 to TRBJ1-3; D is possibly TRBD1 (5 bases). Trimming took 4 bases from V and 2 from J, leaving 12 bases between them. Germline-derived CDR1 and CDR2 are MNHNS and SASEGT. CDR3 length: 15 residues. The CDR3 reads CASSVGGGTGNTIYF. The DNA of the CDR3 is TGTGCCAGCAGTGTGGGGGGAGGGACTGGAAACACCATATATTTT.

The chain links TRBV2 to TRBJ2-3, with TRBD1 matching over 8 bases. The CDR3 has 14 residues. With V trimmed by 4 bases and J by 0 bases, 0 bases remained unmatched. Per germline, CDR1 SNHLY and CDR2 FYNNEI. The CDR3 is CASSGQGSTDTQYF. The CDR3 DNA reads as TGTGCCAGCAGTGGACAGGGGAGCACAGATACGCAGTATTTT.

The rearrangement links TRBV6-4 to TRBJ2-6, with D hard to call. The CDR3 is 16 amino acids. Per the germline V gene, CDR1 is MRHNA and CDR2 is SNTAGT. Deletions cut 7 bases from V and 0 bases from J, with 13 bases between. CDR3 nucleotide sequence: TGTGCCAGCACTCCCAAAGCAAGCTCTGGGGCCAACGTCCTGACTTTC. Its protein is CASTPKASSGANVLTF.

The chain has TRBV2 and TRBJ2-7; 7 nucleotides match TRBD1. CDR3 length: 15 residues. The germline V gene has CDR1 SNHLY and CDR2 FYNNEI. Trimming cost V 6 bases and J 0 bases; bases outside gene matches: 8. The CDR3 here is CASRPTWDSSYEQYF. CDR3 coding DNA: TGTGCCAGCAGGCCGACCTGGGACAGCTCCTACGAGCAGTACTTC. The full variable domain, rest sourced from reference TRBV2 and TRBJ2-7, is EPEVTQTPSHQVTQMGQEVILRCVPISNHLYFYWYRQILGQKVEFLVSFYNNEISEKSEIFDDQFSVERPDGSNFTLKIRSTKLEDSAMYFCASRPTWDSSYEQYFGPGTRLTVT.

This chain uses TRBV28 with TRBJ2-7; 8 positions agree with TRBD1. The V and J ends lost 4 bases and 3 bases, in that order; junction bases with no gene match: 11. The germline CDR1 and CDR2 sequences are MDHEN and SYDVKM. The CDR3 totals 16 residues. CDR3 coding DNA: TGTGCCAGCAGTTACCTCCGGGACAGGAGGTTCTACGAGCAGTACTTC. Its protein product is CASSYLRDRRFYEQYF.